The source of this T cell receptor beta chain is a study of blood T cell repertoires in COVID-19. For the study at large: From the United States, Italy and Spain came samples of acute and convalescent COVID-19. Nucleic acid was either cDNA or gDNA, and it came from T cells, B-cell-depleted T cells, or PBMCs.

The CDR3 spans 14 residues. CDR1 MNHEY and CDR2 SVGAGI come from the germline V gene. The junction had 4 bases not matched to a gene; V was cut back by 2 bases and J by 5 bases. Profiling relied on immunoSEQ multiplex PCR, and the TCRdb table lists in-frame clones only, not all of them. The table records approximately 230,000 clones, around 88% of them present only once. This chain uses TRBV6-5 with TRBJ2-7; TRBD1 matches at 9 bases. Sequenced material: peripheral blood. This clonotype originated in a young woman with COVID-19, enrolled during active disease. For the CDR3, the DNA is TGTGCCAGCAGTTACGGACAGGGGCGCCACGAGCAGTACTTC. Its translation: CASSYGQGRHEQYF.